This TCR beta chain was captured by sequencing in a study of response to subunit inactivated influenza vaccine. Germline assignment: CDR1 MNHEY and CDR2 SMNVEV (reference sequence). This CDR3 contains 15 residues. V lost 5 bases to trimming and J lost 0 bases; unmatched junction nucleotides: 6. This clonotype was counted ten times or more. Its antigen is not identified. Findings of the study overall: That few new T cells are recruited by each seasonal influenza vaccination was the authors' suggestion.

TCRdb re-analysed the RT-PCR reads in MiXCR, keeping a single row per CDR3 protein. The sample has about 700,000 distinct CDR3 sequences, approximately 13% seen once. Sequences were derived from PBMCs from blood, sampled 14 to 15 days before vaccination. The V call is TRBV27, the J call TRBJ1-1; 7 bases are a match to TRBD1. This clonotype originated in a man aged 50-60 years who received an inactivated influenza vaccine. CDR3: CASSLQGGMNTEAFF. In nucleotides, the CDR3 is TGTGCCAGCAGTCTTCAAGGGGGCATGAACACTGAAGCTTTCTTT.